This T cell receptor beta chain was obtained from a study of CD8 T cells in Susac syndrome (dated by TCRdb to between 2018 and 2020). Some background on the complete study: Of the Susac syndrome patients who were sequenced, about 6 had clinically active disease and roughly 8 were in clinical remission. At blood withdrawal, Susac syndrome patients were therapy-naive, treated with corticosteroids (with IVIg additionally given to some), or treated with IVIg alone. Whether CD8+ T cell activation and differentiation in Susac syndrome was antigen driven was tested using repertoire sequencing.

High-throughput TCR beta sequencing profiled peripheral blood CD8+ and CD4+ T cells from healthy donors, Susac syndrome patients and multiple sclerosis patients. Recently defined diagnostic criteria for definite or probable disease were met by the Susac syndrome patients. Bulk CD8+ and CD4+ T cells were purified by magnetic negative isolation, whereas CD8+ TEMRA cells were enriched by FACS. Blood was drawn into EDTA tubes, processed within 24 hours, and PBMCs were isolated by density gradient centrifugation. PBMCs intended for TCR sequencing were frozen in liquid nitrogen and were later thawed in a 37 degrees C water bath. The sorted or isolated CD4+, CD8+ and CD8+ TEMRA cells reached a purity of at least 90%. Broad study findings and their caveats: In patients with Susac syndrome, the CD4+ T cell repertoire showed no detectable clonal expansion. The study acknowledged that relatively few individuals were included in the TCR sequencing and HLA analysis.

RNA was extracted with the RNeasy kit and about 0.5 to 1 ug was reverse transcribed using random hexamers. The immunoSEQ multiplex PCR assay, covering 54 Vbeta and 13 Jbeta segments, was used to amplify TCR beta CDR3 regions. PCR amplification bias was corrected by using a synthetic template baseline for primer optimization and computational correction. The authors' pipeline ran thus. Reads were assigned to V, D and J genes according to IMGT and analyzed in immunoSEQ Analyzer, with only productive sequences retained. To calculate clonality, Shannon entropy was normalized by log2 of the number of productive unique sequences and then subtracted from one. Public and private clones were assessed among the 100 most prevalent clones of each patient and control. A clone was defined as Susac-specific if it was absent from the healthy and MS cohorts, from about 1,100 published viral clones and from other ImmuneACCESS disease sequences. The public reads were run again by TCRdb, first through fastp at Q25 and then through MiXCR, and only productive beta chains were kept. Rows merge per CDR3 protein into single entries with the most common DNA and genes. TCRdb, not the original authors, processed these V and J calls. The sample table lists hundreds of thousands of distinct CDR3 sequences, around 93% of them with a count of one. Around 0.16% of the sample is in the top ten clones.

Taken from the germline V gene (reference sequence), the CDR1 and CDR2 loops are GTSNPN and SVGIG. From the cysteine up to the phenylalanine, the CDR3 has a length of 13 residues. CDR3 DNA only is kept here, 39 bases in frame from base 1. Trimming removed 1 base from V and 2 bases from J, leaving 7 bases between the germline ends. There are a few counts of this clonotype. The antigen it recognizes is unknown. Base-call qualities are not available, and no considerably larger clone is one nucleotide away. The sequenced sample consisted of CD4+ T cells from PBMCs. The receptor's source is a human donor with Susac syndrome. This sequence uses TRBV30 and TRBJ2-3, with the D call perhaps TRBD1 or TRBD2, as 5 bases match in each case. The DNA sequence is TGTGCCTGGAGTGCGGGGCACACAGATACGCAGTATTTT. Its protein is CAWSAGHTDTQYF.